This entry describes one T cell receptor (beta chain). Its antigen is not known. Evenly divided among several immunoSEQ plates was the genomic DNA of each subset. Repertoires were generated with immunoSEQ multiplex PCR, while TCRdb's copy carries only in-frame clones and drops some. The sample lists some 790,000 clones, 55% to 80% occurring once. This record comes from a study of shared clonotypes between healthy human individuals. Subsets obtained from CD4+ cells comprised CD45RA+ naive and CD45RA-negative memory cells. Findings of the study overall: Naive subsets generally exceeded memory subsets in estimated richness.

This CDR3 contains 12 residues. Germline V lookup: CDR1 GTSNPN, CDR2 SVGIG (reference sequence). The V gene lost 4 bases and the J gene lost 4 bases, with 10 bases spanning the gap. The receptor's source is a woman in her twenties or thirties in good health. The chain is built from TRBV30 and TRBJ1-1; D might be TRBD1 (5 bases). Source material: memory CD4+ T cells sorted from blood. The subset: CD45RA-negative fraction. The CDR3 DNA is TGTGCCTGGACATACGGGGGCACTGAAGCTTTCTTT. It translates to CAWTYGGTEAFF.